What follows is one T cell receptor (beta chain) and its context. Partitioning of CD4+ cells yielded a CD45RA+ naive subset and a CD45RA-negative memory subset. Germline V gives CDR1 SEHNR, CDR2 FQNEAQ (reference sequence). The CDR3 loop spans 16 amino acids. J was trimmed by 5 bases and V by 4 bases; bases with no gene match: 8. This sample is drawn from a study of shared clonotypes between healthy human individuals. Background on the study: Three plates each covered CD4 naive and memory; CD8 naive two, CD8 memory one.

Assay execution proceeded at the deep level. Libraries were prepared by immunoSEQ multiplex PCR; TCRdb keeps only in-frame clonotypes and omits some of them. This table holds 2 million to 2.5 million clones, 85% to 95% found once. The chain carries TRBV7-9 and TRBJ2-7; 13 positions match TRBD2. The clonotype comes from a man younger than 30 in good health. Some clones in this sample may be carry-over from other donors' samples. Input material: naive CD4+ T cells from PBMCs. Described subset: CD45RA+ positively selected. The CDR3 coding sequence is TGTGCCAGCAGCTCTCGGACTAGCGGGAGACCCGACGAGCAGTACTTC. Translating gives CASSSRTSGRPDEQYF.